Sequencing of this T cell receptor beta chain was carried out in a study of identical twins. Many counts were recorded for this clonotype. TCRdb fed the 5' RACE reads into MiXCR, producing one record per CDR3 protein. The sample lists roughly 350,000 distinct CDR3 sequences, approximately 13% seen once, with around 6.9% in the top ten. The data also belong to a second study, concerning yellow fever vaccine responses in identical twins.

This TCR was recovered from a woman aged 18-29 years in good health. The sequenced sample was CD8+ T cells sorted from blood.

The CDR3 is CSARVPSRSSYEQYF. The DNA for the CDR3 is TGCAGTGCTAGAGTTCCTAGCCGAAGCTCCTACGAGCAGTACTTC. The chain uses TRBV20-1 and TRBJ2-7; D may be TRBD2 (5 bases). V lost 1 base, J lost 0 bases, and 13 bases lay in between. This CDR3 has 15 residues. Germline lookup yields CDR1 DFQATT and CDR2 SNEGSKA (reference sequence).